Each of the 6 T cell receptor beta chains below was sequenced from the same sample in a study of response to subunit inactivated influenza vaccine. From the RT-PCR reads, TCRdb called clonotypes with MiXCR, one entry per CDR3 protein. The sample holds over 800,000 distinct CDR3 sequences, around 21% seen once. The sequencing used PBMCs from blood, collected 4 to 6 days after vaccination. The receptors here all came from a man in his forties or fifties who received an inactivated influenza vaccine.

The genes are TRBV12-3 or TRBV12-4 and TRBJ1-4; the D gene is possibly TRBD1 (6 bases). Trimming removed 5 bases at V and 8 bases at J, with 21 bases between. This CDR3 contains 16 residues. The CDR3 DNA reads as TGTGCCAGCAGTGGACAACAGGGCGGTGGTAGGGAAAAACTGTTTTTT. Amino acids: CASSGQQGGGREKLFF.

This clonotype was seen a few times. This chain joins TRBV5-1 and TRBJ2-2; 10 bases agree with TRBD2. This CDR3 is built from 17 residues. The junction had 7 bases not matched to a gene; V was cut back by 5 bases and J by 0 bases. The germline gives CDR1 SGHRS, CDR2 YFSETQ. CDR3 amino acids: CASSRLAGDANTGELFF. CDR3 DNA: TGCGCCAGCAGTCGACTAGCGGGCGACGCGAACACCGGGGAGCTGTTTTTT. Full variable domain (outside the CDR3, taken from reference TRBV5-1 and TRBJ2-2): KAGVTQTPRYLIKTRGQQVTLSCSPISGHRSVSWYQQTPGQGLQFLFEYFSETQRNKGNFPGRFSGRQFSNSRSEMNVSTLELGDSALYLCASSRLAGDANTGELFFGEGSRLTVL.

The sample holds many counts of this clonotype. The chain joins TRBV15 to TRBJ2-6; TRBD1 might be the D (6 bases). Trimming left V 1 base short and J 0 bases short, with 19 bases between. The CDR3 loop spans 20 amino acids. Germline V CDR1 and CDR2: LNHNV, YYDKDF (reference sequence). The CDR3: CATSRGLNRDTLSGANVLTF. The CDR3 DNA follows: TGTGCCACCAGCAGAGGGTTAAACCGGGACACCCTCTCTGGGGCCAACGTCCTGACTTTC.

Only a few counts were recorded for this clonotype. The chain joins TRBV30 to TRBJ2-7; 9 bases align to TRBD2. Trimming cost V 0 bases and J 6 bases; bases outside gene matches: 3. Germline-derived CDR1 and CDR2 are GTSNPN and SVGIG (reference sequence). This CDR3 region has 13 residues. In nucleotides, the CDR3 is TGTGCCTGGAGTGTCGGGACTAGCCGCGAGCAGTACTTC. Its protein is CAWSVGTSREQYF.

V usage is TRBV7-8 and J usage is TRBJ2-3; the D is unclear. The CDR3 is made up of 12 amino acids. Germline CDR1 and CDR2: SGHVS and FQNEAQ. Trimming took off 5 bases at V and 6 bases at J, with 9 bases between the two ends. The CDR3 here is CASSQPQDTQYF. In DNA, the CDR3 is TGTGCCAGCAGCCAACCCCAGGATACGCAGTATTTT.

This chain joins TRBV12-3 or TRBV12-4 and TRBJ2-1; a possible D gene is TRBD1 (5 bases). The CDR3 spans 15 residues. Trimming cost V 3 bases and J 5 bases, with 14 bases left between them. This chain's CDR3 is CASSLRTRSDNEQFF. DNA of the CDR3: TGTGCCAGCAGTTTGCGGACAAGGTCCGACAATGAGCAGTTCTTC.